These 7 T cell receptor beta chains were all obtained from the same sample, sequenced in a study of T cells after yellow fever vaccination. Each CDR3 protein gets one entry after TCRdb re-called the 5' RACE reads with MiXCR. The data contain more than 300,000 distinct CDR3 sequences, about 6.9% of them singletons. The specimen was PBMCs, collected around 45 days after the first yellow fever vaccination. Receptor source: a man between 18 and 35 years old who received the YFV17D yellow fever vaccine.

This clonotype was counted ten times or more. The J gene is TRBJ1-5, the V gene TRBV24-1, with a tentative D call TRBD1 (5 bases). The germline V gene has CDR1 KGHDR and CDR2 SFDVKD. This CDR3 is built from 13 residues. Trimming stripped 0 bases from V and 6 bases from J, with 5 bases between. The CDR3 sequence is CATSDLRGQPQHF. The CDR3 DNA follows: TGTGCCACCAGTGATTTGAGGGGTCAGCCCCAGCATTTT.

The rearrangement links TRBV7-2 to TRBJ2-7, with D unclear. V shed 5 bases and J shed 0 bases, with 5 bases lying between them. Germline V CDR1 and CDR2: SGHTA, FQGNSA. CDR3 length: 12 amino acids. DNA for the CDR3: TGTGCCAGCAGCCTGTACTCCTACGAGCAGTACGTC. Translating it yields CASSLYSYEQYV.

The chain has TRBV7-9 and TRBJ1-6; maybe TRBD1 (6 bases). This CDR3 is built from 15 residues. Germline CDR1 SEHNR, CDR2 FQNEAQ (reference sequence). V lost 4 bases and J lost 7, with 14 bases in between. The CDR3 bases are TGTGCCAGCAGCTCCAACAGGGTAAAAAATTCACCCCTCCACTTT. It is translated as CASSSNRVKNSPLHF.

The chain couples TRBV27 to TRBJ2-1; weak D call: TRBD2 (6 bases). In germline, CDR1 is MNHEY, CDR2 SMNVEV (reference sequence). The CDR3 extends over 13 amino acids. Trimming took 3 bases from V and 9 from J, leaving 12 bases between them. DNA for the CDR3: TGTGCCAGCAGTTTCCGGAGGGACGGTGAGCAGTTCTTC. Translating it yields CASSFRRDGEQFF.

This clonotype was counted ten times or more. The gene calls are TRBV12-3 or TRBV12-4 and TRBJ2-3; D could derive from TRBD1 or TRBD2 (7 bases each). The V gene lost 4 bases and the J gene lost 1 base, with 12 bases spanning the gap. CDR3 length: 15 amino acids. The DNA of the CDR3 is TGTGCCAGCAGTTCCCCAGGGGGGGGCACAGATACGCAGTATTTT. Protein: CASSSPGGGTDTQYF.

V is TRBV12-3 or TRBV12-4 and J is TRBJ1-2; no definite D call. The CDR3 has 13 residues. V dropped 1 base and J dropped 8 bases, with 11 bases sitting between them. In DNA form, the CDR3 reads TGTGCCAGCAGTTTAGACCCGGTGCGGGGCTACACCTTC. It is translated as CASSLDPVRGYTF.

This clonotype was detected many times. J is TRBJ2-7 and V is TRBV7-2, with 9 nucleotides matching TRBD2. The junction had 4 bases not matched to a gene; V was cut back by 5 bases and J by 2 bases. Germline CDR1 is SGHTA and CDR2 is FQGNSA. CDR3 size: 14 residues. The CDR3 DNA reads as TGTGCCAGCAGCCGAACTAGCGGGCCCTACGAGCAGTACTTC. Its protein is CASSRTSGPYEQYF.